A single sample gave rise to the 4 T cell receptor beta chains below, sequenced in a study of CD8 T cells in Susac syndrome. RNA totalling about 0.5 to 1 ug underwent reverse transcription with random hexamers. MiXCR was run by TCRdb on the immunoSEQ multiplex PCR reads, yielding one entry per CDR3 protein. The data show roughly 150,000 distinct CDR3 sequences, with roughly 95% seen just once and just over 0.13% held by the top ten. The sequencing sample was made of CD4+ T cells from PBMCs. The receptors shown here come from a human donor in good health.

The chain couples TRBV19 to TRBJ1-3, with D hard to call. The CDR3 spans 12 residues. Germline CDR1 reads LNHDA; CDR2 reads SQIVND (reference sequence). The ends were cut back, 8 bases at V and 4 bases at J, with 9 bases in the middle. This chain's CDR3 is CASYQGGNTIYF. DNA for the CDR3: TGTGCCAGTTACCAAGGAGGAAACACCATATATTTT. The whole variable domain, remainder taken from reference TRBV19 and TRBJ1-3, is DGGITQSPKYLFRKEGQNVTLSCEQNLNHDAMYWYRQDPGQGLRLIYYSQIVNDFQKGDIAEGYSVSREKKESFPLTVTSAQKNPTAFYLCASYQGGNTIYFGEGSWLTVV.

This clonotype appeared once. Here the CDR3 reads CAWSRAGNTDTQYF. The CDR3 nucleotides read TGTGCCTGGAGTCGGGCGGGGAACACAGATACGCAGTATTTT. The gene calls are TRBV30 and TRBJ2-3; possible D gene TRBD2, 6 bases. Looked up from germline, CDR1 is GTSNPN and CDR2 is SVGIG (reference sequence). Trimming stripped 2 bases from V and 2 bases from J, with 11 bases between. CDR3 length: 14 amino acids.

This clonotype was detected only once. The rearrangement uses TRBV27 and TRBJ2-7; 9 positions match TRBD1. This CDR3 is 15 amino acids long. The germline V gene has CDR1 MNHEY and CDR2 SMNVEV (reference sequence). Trimming removed 5 bases from V and 4 bases from J; junction bases left unmatched: 9. The CDR3 here is CASSPSTGGLYEQYF. The CDR3, as DNA: TGTGCCAGCAGTCCGTCGACAGGGGGATTGTACGAGCAGTACTTC.

V gene TRBV20-1 combines with J gene TRBJ1-1; possible D gene TRBD1, 5 bases. CDR3 length equals 14 residues. Germline V gene data show CDR1 as DFQATT and CDR2 as SNEGSKA (reference sequence). V was pared by 1 base and J by 0 bases, with 9 bases between. The CDR3 nucleotides are TGCAGTGCTAGAGTAGGGGCTTTGAACACTGAAGCTTTCTTT. Protein sequence: CSARVGALNTEAFF.